This TCR beta chain was identified during a study of cytomegalovirus exposure and HLA in healthy donors. Study at large: From around 180 million T cells, an earlier analysis saw 110 million or so unique TCR beta sequences.

Trimming cost V 2 bases and J 9 bases, with 14 bases left between them. Germline CDR1 MDHEN, CDR2 SYDVKM. The CDR3 spans 14 residues. Healthy donors of bone marrow made up the group. Study observations and caveats: A few chains linked to CMV were shown in vitro to be specific for CMV antigens.

Use of 60 Vbeta and 13 Jbeta primers characterized the PCR. Authors' analysis steps: About 10 million shared chains were among the roughly 80 million unique TCR beta chains that a later analysis counted. Libraries were prepared by immunoSEQ multiplex PCR; TCRdb keeps only in-frame clonotypes and omits some of them. V and J calls and clone size come straight from that table; D and trimming were deduced from the DNA. This table holds around 86,000 clones, about three quarters found once. As regards this clone: Its antigen is not known.

The chain has TRBV28 and TRBJ1-3, with D maybe TRBD1 (6 bases). Sequences were obtained from PBMCs. This TCR was sampled from a female donor in good health and CMV-seronegative. DNA for the CDR3: TGTGCCAGCAGTTTAGAACATCTCAGGGGCACCATATATTTT. It codes for CASSLEHLRGTIYF.